This T cell receptor beta chain was observed in a study of PD-L1 blockade in urothelial cancer. At the level of the study: Tumors yielded a median of around 1,400 T cells.

As to this clone: Its antigen is unidentified.

Broader study findings: Durable-benefit patients showed greater tumor-associated blood clone expansion at 3 weeks.

V was shortened by 3 bases and J by 7 bases, with 13 bases between the two germline ends. The germline V gene has CDR1 SQVTM and CDR2 ANQGSEA. CDR3 length: 13 amino acids. Amplified housekeeping genes were used to quantify DNA from FFPE tumors. Libraries were prepared by immunoSEQ multiplex PCR; TCRdb keeps only in-frame clonotypes and omits some of them. The sample contains fewer than 45,000 clones, approximately 34% of which appear only once. This specimen was tumor tissue, taken before atezolizumab (anti-PD-L1) treatment. This sequence was found in a man aged 60 to 75 with urothelial cancer. The chain joins TRBV29-1 to TRBJ1-5; no clear D gene. The chain's CDR3 is CSVELQDGQPQHF. In DNA, the CDR3 is TGCAGCGTTGAGCTCCAGGACGGCCAGCCCCAGCATTTT. Drawing the rest from reference TRBV29-1 and TRBJ1-5, the complete variable domain is SAVISQKPSRDICQRGTSLTIQCQVDSQVTMMFWYRQQPGQSLTLIATANQGSEATYESGFVIDKFPISRPNLTFSTLTVSNMSPEDSSIYLCSVELQDGQPQHFGDGTRLSIL.